A single sample is the source of the 29 T cell receptor beta chains below, sequenced in a study of blood T cell repertoires in COVID-19. Repertoires were generated with immunoSEQ multiplex PCR, while TCRdb's copy carries only in-frame clones and drops some. The sample records about 170,000 clones, about nine tenths being singletons. Sequencing was carried out using peripheral blood. These TCRs come from a woman aged 45-65 years with acute or convalescent COVID-19.

This clone appeared once. The V call is TRBV19, the J call TRBJ2-1, with 10 bases that match TRBD2. This CDR3 spans 14 amino acids. J gave up 8 bases and V 6 bases, and 7 bases lay outside the gene matches. Looked up from germline, CDR1 is LNHDA and CDR2 is SQIVND (reference sequence). The CDR3 protein is CASSKAGGPHEQFF. The CDR3 DNA reads as TGTGCCAGTAGCAAAGCGGGAGGGCCTCATGAGCAGTTCTTC.

The chain uses TRBV7-9 and TRBJ1-2; tentatively, D is TRBD1 (6 bases). V gave up 5 bases and J gave up 9 bases, with 19 bases separating them. Germline values: CDR1 SEHNR, CDR2 FQNEAQ (reference sequence). This CDR3 region has 14 residues. The CDR3 DNA reads as TGTGCCAGCAGCCAAGGACAGAAGGCCGGGAGCTACACCTTC. Amino acid sequence: CASSQGQKAGSYTF.

The chain carries TRBV5-5 and TRBJ2-1; 12 bases are shared with TRBD2. The CDR3 length is 17 residues. In germline, CDR1 is SGHKS, CDR2 YYEKEE (reference sequence). V gave up 3 bases and J gave up 8 bases; unmatched junction bases: 12. The CDR3 DNA reads TGTGCCAGCAGCTCCCCCCCGACTAGCGGGAGATGGGATGAGCAGTTCTTC. Residues: CASSSPPTSGRWDEQFF.

This chain joins TRBV10-3 and TRBJ1-6; tentatively, D is TRBD1 (6 bases). This CDR3 contains 14 residues. The ends were cut back, 10 bases at V and 10 bases at J, with 20 bases in the middle. From germline, CDR1 is ENHRY and CDR2 SYGVKD. As DNA, the CDR3 is TGTGCCACCTCCTACGGGGGGCAAGGCTCACCCCTCCACTTT. Its translation is CATSYGGQGSPLHF.

This clone was seen only once. V usage is TRBV19 and J usage is TRBJ2-7, with TRBD2 matching over 13 bases. There are 16 residues in the CDR3. Per the germline V gene, CDR1 is LNHDA and CDR2 is SQIVND (reference sequence). J was trimmed by 7 bases and V by 4 bases; bases with no gene match: 10. In DNA form, the CDR3 reads TGTGCCAGTAGTACCGGACTAGCGGGAGAACTGGGGGAGCAGTACTTC. This gives the protein CASSTGLAGELGEQYF.

The J gene is TRBJ2-1, the V gene TRBV19; the D gene is possibly TRBD1 (6 bases). The CDR3 has 15 amino acids. Germline CDR1 reads LNHDA; CDR2 reads SQIVND (reference sequence). Trimming cost V 9 bases and J 8 bases, with 23 bases left between them. The CDR3 DNA reads TGTGCCAGACACCAGAGGGGGTCCCTTTTATATGAGCAGTTCTTC. The encoded protein is CARHQRGSLLYEQFF.

The V call is TRBV7-9, the J call TRBJ1-5; D is possibly TRBD1 (6 bases). This CDR3 is built from 15 residues. V lost 4 bases to trimming and J lost 3 bases, with 13 bases between them. Germline CDR1 reads SEHNR; CDR2 reads FQNEAQ (reference sequence). The chain's CDR3 is CASSSEDRLNQPQHF. The CDR3 DNA follows: TGTGCCAGCAGCTCAGAAGACAGGCTCAATCAGCCCCAGCATTTT.

V gene TRBV7-2 combines with J gene TRBJ1-1; TRBD1 matches at 11 bases. V shed 0 bases, J shed 6 bases, and the junction held 3 bases outside the gene matches. This CDR3 spans 15 amino acids. CDR1 SGHTA and CDR2 FQGNSA come from the germline V gene. CDR3 sequence (DNA): TGTGCCAGCAGCTTAGCCGGGACAGGGGGGGCTGAAGCTTTCTTT. Its protein is CASSLAGTGGAEAFF.

This chain links TRBV10-3 with TRBJ1-2; 7 bases match TRBD1. This CDR3 region has 13 residues. Germline CDR1 reads ENHRY; CDR2 reads SYGVKD. V lost 2 bases, J lost 8 bases, and 5 bases stayed unmatched. The CDR3 DNA reads TGTGCCATCAGTGAGGACAGGGAAGGGGGCTACACCTTC. Translation: CAISEDREGGYTF.

The chain carries TRBV24-1 and TRBJ2-1; tentative D call: TRBD2 (6 bases). This CDR3 contains 12 residues. The V end was cut by 4 bases, the J end by 13 bases, with 13 bases between. The germline CDR1 and CDR2 sequences are KGHDR and SFDVKD. The CDR3 spells CATSDPGRSQFF. The DNA for the CDR3 is TGTGCCACCAGTGACCCTGGGAGGTCTCAGTTCTTC.

This chain links TRBV7-9 with TRBJ2-2; 10 bases match TRBD2. The CDR3 covers 15 residues. CDR1 and CDR2 (germline): SEHNR, FQNEAQ (reference sequence). The V gene end was trimmed by 8 bases and the J gene end by 4 bases; junction bases not matched to a gene: 7. The CDR3 protein is CASPGLAGATGELFF. CDR3 bases: TGTGCCAGCCCCGGGCTAGCGGGGGCCACCGGGGAGCTGTTTTTT.

V is TRBV7-6 and J is TRBJ1-2; D perhaps matches TRBD1 (6 bases). The CDR3 totals 15 residues. The germline V gene has CDR1 SGHVS and CDR2 FNYEAQ. With 0 bases removed from V and 7 bases from J, the gap between germline ends came to 15 bases. CDR3 sequence reads: CASSLASVQGTGYTF. CDR3 coding DNA: TGTGCCAGCAGCTTAGCCTCGGTGCAGGGGACTGGCTACACCTTC.

V gene TRBV19 combines with J gene TRBJ2-2, with 8 bases that match TRBD2. CDR3 length equals 15 residues. V dropped 6 bases and J dropped 5; count of bases not matched to a gene: 8. The germline gives CDR1 LNHDA, CDR2 SQIVND (reference sequence). For the CDR3, the DNA is TGTGCCAGTAGCATCCTCCAGCGGGAGACCGGGGAGCTGTTTTTT. This gives the protein CASSILQRETGELFF.

This chain links TRBV24-1 with TRBJ2-5, with 8 bases lining up with TRBD1. In germline, CDR1 is KGHDR, CDR2 SFDVKD. This CDR3 is 15 amino acids long. V lost 2 bases to trimming and J lost 4 bases; unmatched junction nucleotides: 5. The CDR3 sequence is CATSDSSGTGETQYF. Written as DNA, the CDR3 is TGTGCCACCAGTGATTCATCCGGGACAGGAGAGACCCAGTACTTC.

The chain combines TRBV15 with TRBJ1-3; D unresolved. In germline, CDR1 is LNHNV, CDR2 YYDKDF (reference sequence). The CDR3 covers 15 residues. V was trimmed by 6 bases and J by 0 bases, leaving 12 bases between them. CDR3 protein: CATSPGWLSGNTIYF. Here the CDR3 DNA reads TGTGCCACCAGTCCCGGGTGGCTCTCTGGAAACACCATATATTTT. The full variable domain, in which reference TRBV15 and TRBJ1-3 provide the parts outside the CDR3, is DAMVIQNPRYQVTQFGKPVTLSCSQTLNHNVMYWYQQKSSQAPKLLFHYYDKDFNNEADTPDNFQSRRPNTSFCFLDIRSPGLGDTAMYLCATSPGWLSGNTIYFGEGSWLTVV.

On this clone: The sample has other DNA sequences that encode this CDR3 too. The rearrangement joins TRBV19 to TRBJ1-2; D is possibly TRBD1 (6 bases). The CDR3 length is 13 residues. The V end was cut by 6 bases, the J end by 0 bases, with 8 bases between. Germline V gene lookup returns CDR1 LNHDA and CDR2 SQIVND (reference sequence). The CDR3 spells CASRDRANYGYTF. As DNA, the CDR3 is TGTGCCAGTAGGGACAGAGCTAACTATGGCTACACCTTC.

The sample holds a few counts of this clone. The chain couples TRBV18 to TRBJ1-2; D not certain. Germline CDR1 and CDR2: KGHSH and LQKENI. The CDR3 has 12 amino acids. V shed 2 bases and J shed 8 bases, with 9 bases lying between them. The CDR3 DNA reads TGTGCCAGCTCACCAGACTTCGGGGGCTACACCTTC. The encoded protein is CASSPDFGGYTF.

This chain links TRBV29-1 with TRBJ2-7, with 9 bases aligning to TRBD1. Germline V gene data show CDR1 as SQVTM and CDR2 as ANQGSEA. V lost 5 bases, J lost 4 bases, and 6 bases stayed unmatched. The CDR3 is 13 amino acids. The CDR3 coding sequence is TGCAGCGTTACAGGGGGCAATTGGTACGAGCAGTACTTC. This sequence encodes CSVTGGNWYEQYF.

The chain links TRBV28 to TRBJ1-2; 7 nucleotides line up with TRBD1. The ends lost 6 bases at V and 12 bases at J; junction bases unmatched: 7. Germline loops: CDR1 MDHEN, CDR2 SYDVKM. The CDR3 consists of 11 residues. The CDR3 sequence is CASSLGQENTF. DNA for the CDR3: TGTGCCAGCAGCCTAGGACAGGAGAACACCTTC.

The rearrangement links TRBV7-2 to TRBJ1-2, with D unresolved. Germline CDR1 is SGHTA and CDR2 is FQGNSA. The V end was cut by 5 bases, the J end by 6 bases, with 10 bases between. The length of the CDR3 is 12 residues. The CDR3 coding sequence is TGTGCCAGCAGCAGATACGGGGATGGCTACACCTTC. This gives the protein CASSRYGDGYTF.

The gene calls are TRBV7-9 and TRBJ2-1, with D perhaps TRBD1 (6 bases). Germline V gene data show CDR1 as SEHNR and CDR2 as FQNEAQ (reference sequence). The length of the CDR3 is 14 residues. V lost 6 bases, J lost 4 bases, and 13 bases lay in between. Here the CDR3 reads CASRSWDTYNEQFF. In DNA form, the CDR3 reads TGTGCCAGCAGATCCTGGGACACGTACAATGAGCAGTTCTTC.

This clone was detected only once. The rearrangement links TRBV6-4 to TRBJ2-1, with TRBD2 identical over 7 bases. The CDR3 is made up of 14 amino acids. Trimming removed 2 bases from V and 10 bases from J; junction bases left unmatched: 8. Germline V gives CDR1 MRHNA, CDR2 SNTAGT. CDR3 in DNA: TGTGCCAGCAGTGACCTTCCCACTAGCGCCGAGCAGTTCTTC. Its translation is CASSDLPTSAEQFF.

V gene TRBV11-2 combines with J gene TRBJ1-6; 7 bases agree with TRBD1. J was trimmed by 7 bases and V by 6 bases; bases with no gene match: 9. Germline loops: CDR1 SGHAT, CDR2 FQNNGV. The CDR3 is made up of 15 amino acids. The chain's CDR3 is CASRKGTVTNSPLHF. DNA of the CDR3: TGTGCCAGCAGAAAGGGGACAGTAACGAATTCACCCCTCCACTTT.

This chain links TRBV18 with TRBJ2-3; possibly TRBD1 for D (6 bases). Trimming removed 3 bases at V and 5 bases at J, with 12 bases between. Looked up from germline, CDR1 is KGHSH and CDR2 is LQKENI. This CDR3 contains 14 residues. In DNA, the CDR3 is TGTGCCAGCTCACCTACAGGGCGAGGAGATACGCAGTATTTT. Translation: CASSPTGRGDTQYF.

In its sample, this clone was seen a few times. The chain uses TRBV18 and TRBJ2-7, with 15 bases identical to TRBD2. The trim removed 3 bases at V and 1 base at J, leaving 7 bases unmatched. The CDR3 consists of 18 residues. The germline V gene has CDR1 KGHSH and CDR2 LQKENI. The DNA for the CDR3 is TGTGCCAGCTCACCCCCGGGACTAGCGGGAGGTGGGTCCTACGAGCAGTACTTC. This codes for CASSPPGLAGGGSYEQYF. Supplemented by reference TRBV18 and TRBJ2-7, the full variable domain reads NAGVMQNPRHLVRRRGQEARLRCSPMKGHSHVYWYRQLPEEGLKFMVYLQKENIIDESGMPKERFSAEFPKEGPSILRIQQVVRGDSAAYFCASSPPGLAGGGSYEQYFGPGTRLTVT.

The V and J genes are TRBV5-1 and TRBJ2-5, with TRBD2 matching 8 bases. The length of the CDR3 is 15 residues. V dropped 0 bases and J dropped 5; count of bases not matched to a gene: 6. Germline CDR1 SGHRS, CDR2 YFSETQ. CDR3 loop: CASSLVAGPAETQYF. CDR3 in DNA: TGCGCCAGCAGCTTGGTAGCGGGACCGGCTGAGACCCAGTACTTC.

The rearrangement uses TRBV4-3 and TRBJ2-7, with 10 nucleotides matching TRBD2. V shed 7 bases, J shed 4 bases, and the junction held 7 bases outside the gene matches. Germline lookup yields CDR1 LGHNA and CDR2 YSLEER. The CDR3 is 14 amino acids. CDR3 in DNA: TGCGCCAGCAAATCTAGCGGGAGTTCGTACGAGCAGTACTTC. Translating it yields CASKSSGSSYEQYF.

CDR3 in DNA: TGCGCCAGCAGCCAATCCACACAGGCTAACTATGGCTACACCTTC. It encodes CASSQSTQANYGYTF. The rearrangement joins TRBV4-3 to TRBJ1-2, with D possibly TRBD1 on 5 matching bases. CDR3 length equals 15 residues. The germline V gene has CDR1 LGHNA and CDR2 YSLEER. The ends were cut back, 2 bases at V and 0 bases at J, with 10 bases in the middle.

This chain connects TRBV6-2 or TRBV6-3 to TRBJ1-4; 8 nucleotides agree with TRBD1. The CDR3 covers 15 residues. The J segment lost 6 bases and the V segment lost 4 bases, leaving 7 bases of the junction unmatched. From germline, CDR1 is MNHEY and CDR2 SVGEGT. The CDR3 spells CASSSYRGKDEKLFF. In nucleotides, the CDR3 is TGTGCCAGCAGTTCCTACAGGGGGAAGGATGAAAAACTGTTTTTT.